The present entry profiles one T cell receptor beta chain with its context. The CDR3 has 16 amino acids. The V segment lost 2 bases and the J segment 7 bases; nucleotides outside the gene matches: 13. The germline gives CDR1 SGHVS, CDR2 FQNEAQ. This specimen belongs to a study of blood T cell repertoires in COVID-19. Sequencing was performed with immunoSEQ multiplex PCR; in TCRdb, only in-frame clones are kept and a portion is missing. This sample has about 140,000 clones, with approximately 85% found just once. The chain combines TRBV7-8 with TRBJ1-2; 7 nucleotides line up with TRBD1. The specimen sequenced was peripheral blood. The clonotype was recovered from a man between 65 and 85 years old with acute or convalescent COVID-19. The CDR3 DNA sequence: TGTGCCAGCAGCTTACGGACAGGAAACCCCGGTCGTGGCTACACCTTC. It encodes CASSLRTGNPGRGYTF.